The 3 T cell receptor beta chains below were found in one sample sequenced in a study of glioma-infiltrating T cells after dendritic cell vaccination (dated by TCRdb to about 2016). The library was made by the immunoSEQ multiplex PCR assay. Held by TCRdb, this immuneACCESS table contains in-frame sequences only and omits some clones. Under half of the omission traces to an unresolved V gene where checked; the cause of the rest is unknown. The sample records more than 95,000 clones, roughly 79% of which are singletons. 10% to 15% of the sample is held by the ten biggest clonotypes. Sequenced here: blood, sampled before dendritic cell vaccination. The receptor source for this set is a human donor with glioblastoma.

V usage is TRBV27 and J usage is TRBJ2-1; 8 bases fit TRBD2. The CDR3 is made up of 14 amino acids. Germline CDR1 and CDR2: MNHEY and SMNVEV (reference sequence). The V gene end was trimmed by 5 bases and the J gene end by 5 bases; junction bases not matched to a gene: 5. The CDR3 spells CASSARTSHNEQFF. The CDR3 nucleotides are TGTGCCAGCAGTGCCAGGACTAGCCACAATGAGCAGTTCTTC.

This chain uses TRBV5-1 with TRBJ2-6; D possibly corresponds to TRBD1 (6 bases). Germline values: CDR1 SGHRS, CDR2 YFSETQ. CDR3 length equals 14 residues. V lost 4 bases and J lost 2, with 7 bases in between. CDR3 region: CASSRDTGANVLTF. The CDR3 nucleotides read TGCGCCAGCAGCAGGGACACTGGGGCCAACGTCCTGACTTTC.

The rearrangement joins TRBV7-8 to TRBJ1-1; no reliable D call. The V gene lost 2 bases and the J gene lost 0 bases, with 10 bases spanning the gap. The length of the CDR3 is 15 residues. Germline V gives CDR1 SGHVS, CDR2 FQNEAQ. The chain's CDR3 is CASSLYAGVNTEAFF. CDR3 DNA: TGTGCCAGCAGCTTATATGCAGGTGTGAACACTGAAGCTTTCTTT.